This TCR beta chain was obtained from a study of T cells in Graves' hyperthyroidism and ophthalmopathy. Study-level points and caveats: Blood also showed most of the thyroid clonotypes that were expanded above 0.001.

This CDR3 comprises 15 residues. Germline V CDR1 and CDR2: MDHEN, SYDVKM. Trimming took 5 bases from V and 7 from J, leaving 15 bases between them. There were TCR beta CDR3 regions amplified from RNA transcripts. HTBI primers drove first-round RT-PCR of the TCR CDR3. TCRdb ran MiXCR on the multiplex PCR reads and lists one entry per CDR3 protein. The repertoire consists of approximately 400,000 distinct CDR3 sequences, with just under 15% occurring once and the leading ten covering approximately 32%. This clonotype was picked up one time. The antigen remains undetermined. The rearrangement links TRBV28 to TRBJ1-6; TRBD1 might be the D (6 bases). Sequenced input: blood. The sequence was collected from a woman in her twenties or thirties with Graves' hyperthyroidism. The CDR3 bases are TGTGCCAGCAGTGGACCGGGGGCGTGGAATTCACCCCTCCACTTT. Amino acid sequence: CASSGPGAWNSPLHF.